These T cell receptor beta chains were read from a single sample in a study of CD4 T cells in relation to SARS-CoV-2 and coronaviruses. These receptors lack a known antigen. Sequenced by immunoSEQ multiplex PCR; TCRdb stores in-frame clones only, minus some. The sample lists roughly 24,000 clones, 75% to 80% occurring once. The sequencing input was CD4+ T cells from PBMCs, cultured in vitro. The receptor set was obtained from a human donor in good health. CDR3s include the opening cysteine and the closing phenylalanine or tryptophan. The D gene is left open where the match is weak. Some rows mark clone size as missing; the rest say once, few, many or name a class of expanded clone.

TRBJ2-4,TRBV19,.,.,TGTGCCAGTAGTCGAGAGGACCTAGCCAAAAACATTCAGTACTTC,CASSREDLAKNIQYF
TRBJ2-5,TRBV24-1,.,.,TGTGCCACCATGGCAACTTCCGACAGGCGTAGGCAAGAGACCCAGTACTTC,CATMATSDRRRQETQYF
TRBJ1-3,TRBV6-5,.,TRBD1,TGTGCCAGCAGTTTGGACAGGGGAAACACCATATATTTT,CASSLDRGNTIYF
TRBJ2-3,TRBV7-3,.,.,TGTGCCAGCAGCTTAAATGCGCGGGATACGCAGTATTTT,CASSLNARDTQYF
TRBJ1-1,TRBV2,few,.,TGTGCCAGCAGTGATGAGGGGATATTGAACACTGAAGCTTTCTTT,CASSDEGILNTEAFF
TRBJ1-1,TRBV6-5,medium-sized,TRBD1,TGTGCCAGCAGCGACAGAGGACAGGGTCTGACTGAAGCTTTCTTT,CASSDRGQGLTEAFF
TRBJ1-2,TRBV5-1,.,TRBD1,TGCGCCAGCAGCCGAACGGCAGGACAGGGCGCTGGTGGCTACACCTTC,CASSRTAGQGAGGYTF
TRBJ1-3,TRBV9,few,.,TGTGCCAGCAGCGTAGTGGGGGGCCTCTCTGGAAACACCATATATTTT,CASSVVGGLSGNTIYF
TRBJ1-6,TRBV5-8,.,TRBD1,TGTGCCAGCAGCTCGGACAGGGGAAATTCACCCCTCCACTTT,CASSSDRGNSPLHF
TRBJ1-5,TRBV5-1,.,.,TGCGCCAGCAGCGAGGGGATATTCACGAGCAATCAGCCCCAGCATTTT,CASSEGIFTSNQPQHF
TRBJ2-1,TRBV4-1,once,TRBD2,TGCGCCAGCAGCCGGGGGACTAGCGGGGCATACTACAATGAGCAGTTCTTC,CASSRGTSGAYYNEQFF